The 32 T cell receptor beta chains presented below share a single source sample, sequenced in a study of T cells in Graves' hyperthyroidism and ophthalmopathy. TCR beta CDR3 sequences were amplified from RNA transcripts. With the HTBI primer set, the TCR CDR3 went through a first round of RT-PCR. TCRdb processed the multiplex PCR reads anew with MiXCR; each CDR3 protein has one entry. The data contain about 760,000 distinct CDR3 sequences, roughly a third of them singletons. Sequencing was carried out using blood. Receptors were obtained from a woman in her thirties or forties with Graves' hyperthyroidism.

The gene calls are TRBV7-2 and TRBJ2-5, with a tentative D call TRBD2 (6 bases). Trimming removed 5 bases at V and 7 bases at J, with 20 bases between. The CDR3 runs 15 residues. Germline CDR1 and CDR2: SGHTA and FQGNSA. CDR3 sequence: CASSDMTRPAGTQYF. CDR3 DNA sequence: TGTGCCAGCAGCGATATGACTAGACCAGCTGGGACCCAGTACTTC.

This clonotype was counted many times. CDR3 nucleotide sequence: TGTGCCAGCAGCTCCGCCAGGGGAACTAGTCAGCCCCAGCATTTT. Translation: CASSSARGTSQPQHF. V and J are TRBV7-2 and TRBJ1-5; perhaps TRBD1 as D (6 bases). Germline V gives CDR1 SGHTA, CDR2 FQGNSA. This CDR3 is 15 amino acids long. The germline V and J ends were trimmed by 4 bases and 6 bases, with 16 bases remaining between them.

Many counts were recorded for this clonotype. The chain couples TRBV24-1 to TRBJ2-7; no firm D call. The V gene lost 0 bases and the J gene lost 1 base, with 12 bases spanning the gap. Germline V gene lookup returns CDR1 KGHDR and CDR2 SFDVKD. CDR3 size: 16 residues. The CDR3 reads CATSDLRPEKSYEQYF. As DNA, the CDR3 is TGTGCCACCAGTGATTTGCGGCCAGAAAAGTCCTACGAGCAGTACTTC.

As to this clonotype: This may be a read error, as it is one base from a much larger clone. The J gene is TRBJ2-5, the V gene TRBV11-2; 8 nucleotides align to TRBD1. The V gene's germline CDR1 is SGHAT and CDR2 FQNNGV. The ends lost 2 bases at V and 7 bases at J; junction bases unmatched: 6. The CDR3 sequence is 14 residues long. The CDR3 DNA reads TGTGCCAGCAGCTTACAGGGGGCCTGGGGGACCCAGTACTTC. Amino acids: CASSLQGAWGTQYF.

This clonotype was seen a few times. V and J are TRBV20-1 and TRBJ1-2; D not certain. V was trimmed by 1 base and J by 4 bases, leaving 10 bases between them. CDR1 is DFQATT and CDR2 is SNEGSKA in the germline V gene (reference sequence). The CDR3 consists of 13 residues. DNA for the CDR3: TGCAGTGCTAGAGTTCAAGGGAGCTATGGCTACACCTTC. Encoded protein: CSARVQGSYGYTF.

This clonotype was counted many times. The chain has TRBV19 and TRBJ1-4; D is undetermined. With 3 bases removed from V and 14 bases from J, the gap between germline ends came to 13 bases. This CDR3 region has 12 residues. Germline V gene lookup returns CDR1 LNHDA and CDR2 SQIVND (reference sequence). The CDR3 sequence is CASSMSPGELFF. The CDR3 nucleotides are TGTGCCAGTAGTATGAGCCCCGGCGAGCTGTTTTTT.

At least ten counts were recorded for this clonotype. The V and J genes are TRBV25-1 and TRBJ2-5; 8 bases fit TRBD2. The germline gives CDR1 MGHDK, CDR2 SYGVNS. The V and J ends lost 5 bases and 3 bases, in that order; junction bases with no gene match: 8. The CDR3 has 15 residues. The CDR3: CASSPRGGGKETQYF. In DNA, the CDR3 is TGTGCCAGCAGTCCCCGGGGGGGCGGGAAAGAGACCCAGTACTTC. Variable domain in full (rest from reference TRBV25-1 and TRBJ2-5): EADIYQTPRYLVIGTGKKITLECSQTMGHDKMYWYQQDPGMELHLIHYSYGVNSTEKGDLSSESTVSRIRTEHFPLTLESARPSHTSQYLCASSPRGGGKETQYFGPGTRLLVL.

The gene calls are TRBV7-3 and TRBJ2-3, with 8 positions matching TRBD2. The CDR3 contains 14 residues. V trimming: 2 bases; J trimming: 6 bases; junction bases outside the gene matches: 4. CDR1 SGHTA and CDR2 FQGTGA come from the germline V gene. Here the CDR3 DNA reads TGTGCCAGCAGCTTACAAGCGGGAGCGGATACGCAGTATTTT. Translation: CASSLQAGADTQYF.

The chain is built from TRBV5-6 and TRBJ2-7; the D is unclear. Germline V gives CDR1 SGHDT, CDR2 YYEEEE. With 0 bases removed from V and 2 bases from J, the gap between germline ends came to 12 bases. The CDR3 is 15 residues long. The CDR3 nucleotides are TGTGCCAGCAGCTTGGGGGCAAGGCCTCCCTACGAGCAGTACTTC. Encoded protein: CASSLGARPPYEQYF.

Ten or more counts support this clonotype. This chain links TRBV10-2 with TRBJ1-1; possibly TRBD1 for D (6 bases). Germline CDR1 WSHSY, CDR2 SAAADI. The CDR3 is 15 amino acids. V lost 4 bases and J 1 base, leaving 13 bases between the germline ends. The CDR3 here is CASSVPGHPNTEAFF. The CDR3 coding sequence is TGCGCCAGCAGTGTACCGGGACATCCGAACACTGAAGCTTTCTTT.

This clonotype came up a few times. The chain couples TRBV5-4 to TRBJ1-4; 8 nucleotides agree with TRBD1. The CDR3 runs to 15 residues. CDR1 and CDR2 (germline): SGHNT, YYREEE (reference sequence). Trimming removed 4 bases from V and 5 bases from J; junction bases left unmatched: 7. CDR3 DNA: TGTGCCAGCAGCACAGGACAGGGAGGGAATGAAAAACTGTTTTTT. Protein product: CASSTGQGGNEKLFF.

This clonotype was recorded many times. The rearrangement uses TRBV2 and TRBJ1-5; D not certain. With 2 bases removed from V and 0 bases from J, the gap between germline ends came to 2 bases. Germline V gives CDR1 SNHLY, CDR2 FYNNEI. This CDR3 contains 13 residues. CDR3 nucleotide sequence: TGTGCCAGCAGTGAAAATAGCAATCAGCCCCAGCATTTT. Protein: CASSENSNQPQHF.

The chain carries TRBV20-1 and TRBJ2-5; D might be TRBD2 (5 bases). Germline V lookup: CDR1 DFQATT, CDR2 SNEGSKA (reference sequence). The CDR3 spans 13 residues. V shed 3 bases and J shed 5 bases, with 13 bases lying between them. The CDR3 DNA follows: TGCAGTGCTAGTTTGACGAGGAGGGAGACCCAGTACTTC. Translating it yields CSASLTRRETQYF.

In this sample, this clonotype turned up many times. The V call is TRBV7-9, the J call TRBJ1-1; D is uncertain. V was cut by 2 bases and J by 13 bases, with 14 bases left in between. Germline V gives CDR1 SEHNR, CDR2 FQNEAQ (reference sequence). The CDR3 loop spans 12 amino acids. In DNA, the CDR3 is TGTGCCAGCAGCTTACAGAATCACCGGGTTTTCTTT. As protein: CASSLQNHRVFF. The whole variable domain, filled in from reference TRBV7-9 and TRBJ1-1, reads DTGVSQNPRHKITKRGQNVTFRCDPISEHNRLYWYRQTLGQGPEFLTYFQNEAQLEKSRLLSDRFSAERPKGSFSTLEIQRTEQGDSAMYLCASSLQNHRVFFGQGTRLTVV.

This clonotype has a count of ten or more. J is TRBJ2-6 and V is TRBV7-2; no clear D. Germline V CDR1 and CDR2: SGHTA, FQGNSA. The CDR3 contains 15 residues. Trimming took 7 bases from V and 3 from J, leaving 13 bases between them. The CDR3 nucleotides are TGTGCCAGCACCCTTATAGCAGGTGGGGCCAACGTCCTGACTTTC. Translating it yields CASTLIAGGANVLTF.

This clonotype came up a few times. CDR3 in DNA: TGTGCCAGCAGCGTAGACAACAGCAACACTGAAGCTTTCTTT. It translates to CASSVDNSNTEAFF. The gene calls are TRBV9 and TRBJ1-1; no clear D gene. The CDR3 is 14 residues long. V lost 0 bases, J lost 2 bases, and 8 bases lay in between. CDR1 SGDLS and CDR2 YYNGEE come from the germline V gene.

Details on this clonotype: Being one base from a much bigger clone, this may be a read error. This chain uses TRBV6-6 with TRBJ1-4; no definite D call. Germline CDR1 MNHNY, CDR2 SVGAGI (reference sequence). V was trimmed by 6 bases and J by 8 bases, leaving 16 bases between them. The CDR3 has 14 residues. The CDR3 sequence is CASRSSGDWEKLFF. DNA for the CDR3: TGTGCCAGCAGGTCGAGTGGAGATTGGGAAAAACTGTTTTTT.

This chain connects TRBV15 to TRBJ1-2; 10 bases are shared with TRBD1. The CDR3 runs to 18 residues. Germline V gives CDR1 LNHNV, CDR2 YYDKDF (reference sequence). Trimming removed 3 bases from V and 7 bases from J; junction bases left unmatched: 17. The CDR3 DNA reads as TGTGCCACCAGCAGGGAGACCGGGACAGGGGAGGGTTCGGGTGGCTACACCTTC. Translation: CATSRETGTGEGSGGYTF.

At least ten counts were recorded for this clonotype. The V call is TRBV5-1, the J call TRBJ1-3, with 9 bases fitting TRBD1. The CDR3 sequence is 14 residues long. Germline CDR1 reads SGHRS; CDR2 reads YFSETQ. V was clipped by 4 bases and J by 4 bases; unmatched bases: 3. Here the CDR3 reads CASSRGQGGNTIYF. The CDR3 DNA follows: TGCGCCAGCAGCAGGGGACAGGGAGGAAACACCATATATTTT.

The chain is built from TRBV5-5 and TRBJ1-2, with D uncertain. The CDR3 length is 16 residues. The V and J ends lost 4 bases and 6 bases respectively, with 22 bases between them. From germline, CDR1 is SGHKS and CDR2 YYEKEE (reference sequence). In DNA, the CDR3 is TGTGCCAGCAGCCAGGAGGATTCGTGGGCCTCGGATGGCTACACCTTC. Protein: CASSQEDSWASDGYTF.

The rearrangement links TRBV20-1 to TRBJ2-5; the match to TRBD2 covers 10 bases. V was clipped by 3 bases and J by 5 bases; unmatched bases: 9. The CDR3 has 15 residues. Germline loops: CDR1 DFQATT, CDR2 SNEGSKA (reference sequence). The CDR3 DNA reads TGCAGTGCTAGTTTGGCTAGCGGGAGCCATGAGACCCAGTACTTC. Translation: CSASLASGSHETQYF.

J is TRBJ2-7 and V is TRBV5-1, with D perhaps matching TRBD1 (6 bases). V was trimmed by 4 bases and J by 2 bases, leaving 25 bases between them. CDR1 and CDR2 (germline): SGHRS, YFSETQ. CDR3 length: 18 amino acids. CDR3 sequence reads: CASSQAVKARQAAYEQYF. CDR3 in DNA: TGCGCCAGCAGCCAAGCGGTAAAGGCGAGACAGGCCGCCTACGAGCAGTACTTC.

This clonotype was picked up many times. The chain combines TRBV15 with TRBJ2-7; D unclear. This CDR3 spans 15 amino acids. Germline CDR1 and CDR2: LNHNV and YYDKDF (reference sequence). The V end lost 1 base, the J end lost 0 bases, and 10 bases lay between the germline ends. The CDR3 nucleotides are TGTGCCACCAGCAGAGGCGCGGCGACCTCCTACGAGCAGTACTTC. The encoded protein is CATSRGAATSYEQYF.

The rearrangement links TRBV7-2 to TRBJ2-7, with D unresolved. This CDR3 is 14 amino acids long. The germline V gene encodes CDR1 SGHTA and CDR2 FQGNSA. V shed 6 bases and J shed 7 bases, with 19 bases lying between them. The CDR3 region has the DNA TGTGCCAGCAGTTACTCAGACGGGTGGCGAGAGCAGTACTTC. Translation: CASSYSDGWREQYF.

This rearrangement joins TRBV12-3 or TRBV12-4 to TRBJ2-7; 7 bases agree with TRBD1. CDR3 size: 15 residues. Trimming cost V 1 base and J 7 bases; bases outside gene matches: 10. CDR3 DNA: TGTGCCAGCAGTTTAGAGGGGGCCTCCTACAATGAGCAGTACTTC. Its protein is CASSLEGASYNEQYF.

Concerning this clonotype itself: Given the absence of the conserved phenylalanine or tryptophan at the CDR3 end, a read error is likely. The chain has TRBV7-3 and TRBJ1-1, with 8 bases that match TRBD1. Germline values: CDR1 SGHTA, CDR2 FQGTGA. This CDR3 spans 17 amino acids. V shed 8 bases and J 4 bases; nucleotides not matched to a gene: 18. The CDR3 loop is CASSPTGQGEEGTEAFL. In nucleotides, the CDR3 is TGTGCCAGCTCACCAACTGGACAGGGAGAGGAGGGCACTGAAGCTTTCCTT.

The chain combines TRBV12-3 or TRBV12-4 with TRBJ1-6, with unresolved D. The CDR3 has 12 residues. V lost 7 bases, J lost 7 bases, and 8 bases lay in between. Here the CDR3 reads CASTIPNSPLHF. The CDR3, as DNA: TGTGCCAGCACGATCCCAAATTCACCCCTCCACTTT.

The chain is built from TRBV7-9 and TRBJ1-6; 7 positions agree with TRBD1. This CDR3 is 14 amino acids long. Trimming at V came to 5 bases and at J to 10 bases, leaving 8 bases not matched to a gene. Looked up from germline, CDR1 is SEHNR and CDR2 is FQNEAQ (reference sequence). The CDR3 is CASSHRDSRSPLHF. The CDR3 region has the DNA TGTGCCAGCAGCCACCGGGACAGTAGGTCACCCCTCCACTTT.

The table lists this clonotype with many counts. This chain uses TRBV12-3 or TRBV12-4 with TRBJ1-2; the match to TRBD1 covers 7 bases. V gave up 5 bases and J gave up 6 bases; unmatched junction bases: 9. CDR3 length: 14 residues. Here the CDR3 reads CASSHPDRENGYTF. CDR3 DNA sequence: TGTGCCAGCAGTCACCCCGACAGGGAGAATGGCTACACCTTC.

A few counts support this clonotype. The chain combines TRBV7-2 with TRBJ1-1, with TRBD1 matching 7 bases. Germline V gene lookup returns CDR1 SGHTA and CDR2 FQGNSA. Losses at the gene ends were 8 bases for V and 3 bases for J; bases not matched to a gene: 15. CDR3 length: 16 amino acids. CDR3 nucleotides: TGTGCCAGCCTCACCATAACAGGGGCATACTACACTGAAGCTTTCTTT. It translates to CASLTITGAYYTEAFF.

This clonotype turned up a few times. The chain combines TRBV12-3 or TRBV12-4 with TRBJ2-5; 11 bases fit TRBD2. V gave up 4 bases and J gave up 6 bases; unmatched junction bases: 7. The CDR3 runs 15 residues. CDR3 protein: CASSYQTSGAKTQYF. CDR3 bases: TGTGCCAGCAGTTATCAGACTAGCGGGGCGAAGACCCAGTACTTC.

This clonotype was detected only once. Just one base apart from a much larger clone, this may be a read error. Here the CDR3 omits its conserved ending phenylalanine or tryptophan, so a read error is the likely source. The rearrangement uses TRBV6-6 and TRBJ2-7, with no clear D. Germline values: CDR1 MNHNY, CDR2 SVGAGI (reference sequence). The CDR3 sequence is 11 residues long. V was cut by 7 bases and J by 6 bases, with 10 bases left in between. CDR3 sequence reads: CASTQSSEQYL. DNA for the CDR3: TGTGCCAGCACGCAGAGCAGCGAGCAGTACCTC.